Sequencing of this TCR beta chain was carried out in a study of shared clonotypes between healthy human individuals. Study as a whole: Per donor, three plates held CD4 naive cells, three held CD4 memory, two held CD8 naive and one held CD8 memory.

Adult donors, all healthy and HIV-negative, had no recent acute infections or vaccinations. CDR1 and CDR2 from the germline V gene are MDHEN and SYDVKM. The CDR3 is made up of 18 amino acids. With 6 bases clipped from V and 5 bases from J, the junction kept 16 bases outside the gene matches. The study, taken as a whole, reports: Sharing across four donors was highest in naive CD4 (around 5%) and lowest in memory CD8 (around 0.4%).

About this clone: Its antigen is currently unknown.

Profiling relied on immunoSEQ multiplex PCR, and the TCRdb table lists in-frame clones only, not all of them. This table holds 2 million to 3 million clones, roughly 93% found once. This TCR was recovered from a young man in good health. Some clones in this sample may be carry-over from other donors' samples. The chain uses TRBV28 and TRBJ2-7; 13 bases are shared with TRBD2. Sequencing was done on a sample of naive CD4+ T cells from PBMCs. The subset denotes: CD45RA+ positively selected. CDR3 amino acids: CASRGRSSSGTSGNEQYF. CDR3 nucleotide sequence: TGTGCCAGCAGAGGACGATCGAGTTCCGGGACTAGCGGGAACGAGCAGTACTTC.